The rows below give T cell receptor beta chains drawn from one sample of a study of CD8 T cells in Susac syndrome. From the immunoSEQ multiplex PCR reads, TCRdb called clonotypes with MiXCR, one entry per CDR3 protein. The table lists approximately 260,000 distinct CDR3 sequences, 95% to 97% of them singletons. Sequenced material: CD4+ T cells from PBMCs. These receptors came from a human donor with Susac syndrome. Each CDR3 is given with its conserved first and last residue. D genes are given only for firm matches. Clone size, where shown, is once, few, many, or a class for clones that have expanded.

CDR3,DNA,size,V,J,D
CASSVLGPLSYEQYF,TGTGCCAGCAGCGTACTGGGACCGCTCTCCTACGAGCAGTACTTC,NA,TRBV7-2,TRBJ2-7,NA
CASSYSTGLAKNIQYF,TGTGCCAGCAGTTACTCGACAGGTTTAGCCAAAAACATTCAGTACTTC,NA,TRBV6-5,TRBJ2-4,NA
CASSEANRDYGYTF,TGTGCCAGCAGTGAAGCGAACAGGGACTATGGCTACACCTTC,NA,TRBV2,TRBJ1-2,NA
CASSYRYSDSPKQFF,TGTGCCAGCAGTTACCGGTACTCGGACAGTCCGAAGCAGTTCTTC,NA,TRBV6-7,TRBJ2-1,NA
CASSLGQGDEQYF,TGTGCCAGCAGCTTGGGACAGGGGGACGAGCAGTACTTC,NA,TRBV5-4,TRBJ2-7,TRBD1
CSASQETQYF,TGCAGTGCTTCCCAAGAGACCCAGTACTTC,few,TRBV20-1,TRBJ2-5,NA
CASSPMITGGSDTQYF,TGTGCCAGCTCACCAATGATAACAGGGGGATCAGATACGCAGTATTTT,NA,TRBV18,TRBJ2-3,TRBD1
CASSDDPRTGQYEQYF,TGTGCCAGCAGTGATGACCCCAGGACAGGACAGTACGAGCAGTACTTC,NA,TRBV25-1,TRBJ2-7,TRBD1
CSVSRGHTGELFF,TGCAGCGTTAGTCGGGGCCACACCGGGGAGCTGTTTTTT,NA,TRBV29-1,TRBJ2-2,NA
CASSVDTRGNTIYF,TGTGCCAGCAGCGTAGATACCCGGGGGAACACCATATATTTT,NA,TRBV9,TRBJ1-3,NA
CASSSLAGGSTDTQYF,TGCGCCAGCAGCTCACTAGCGGGAGGTTCCACAGATACGCAGTATTTT,NA,TRBV5-1,TRBJ2-3,TRBD2
CASSVGETYYNEQFF,TGTGCCAGCAGCGTAGGCGAGACATACTACAATGAGCAGTTCTTC,NA,TRBV9,TRBJ2-1,NA
CASSPGLAGAVGGANVLTF,TGTGCCAGCAGCCCAGGGCTAGCGGGAGCCGTGGGGGGGGCCAACGTCCTGACTTTC,NA,TRBV5-4,TRBJ2-6,TRBD2
CATRRVGTDTQYF,TGTGCCACCCGGCGGGTGGGAACAGATACGCAGTATTTT,once,TRBV12-3/TRBV12-4,TRBJ2-3,NA
CAISPGLQGEQFF,TGTGCCATCAGTCCGGGACTACAGGGAGAGCAGTTCTTC,NA,TRBV10-3,TRBJ2-1,NA
CASSTQTGNYGYTF,TGTGCCAGCAGCACCCAGACAGGAAACTATGGCTACACCTTC,NA,TRBV5-5,TRBJ1-2,NA
CAWSRGTYEQYF,TGTGCCTGGAGTAGGGGAACCTACGAGCAGTACTTC,NA,TRBV30,TRBJ2-7,NA
CASSPVPSPETQYF,TGTGCCAGCTCACCAGTACCTTCCCCAGAGACCCAGTACTTC,NA,TRBV18,TRBJ2-5,NA
CSARDQTYEQYF,TGCAGTGCTAGAGATCAGACGTACGAGCAGTACTTC,NA,TRBV20-1,TRBJ2-7,NA
CASQIDRSLGEQYF,TGTGCCAGCCAAATCGACAGGAGTCTGGGCGAGCAGTACTTC,NA,TRBV27,TRBJ2-7,NA
CASSLLTNYGYTF,TGTGCCAGCAGCCTACTTACGAACTATGGCTACACCTTC,NA,TRBV11-2,TRBJ1-2,NA
CASSYSIARGKGKTEAFF,TGTGCCAGCAGTTACTCGATAGCGCGAGGAAAAGGAAAGACTGAAGCTTTCTTT,NA,TRBV6-5,TRBJ1-1,NA
CASRTGQGAREQYF,TGTGCCAGCAGAACGGGACAGGGGGCGCGGGAGCAGTACTTC,NA,TRBV12-3/TRBV12-4,TRBJ2-7,TRBD1
CATSRVTGGFQPQHF,TGTGCCACCAGCAGGGTGACAGGGGGCTTTCAGCCCCAGCATTTT,NA,TRBV15,TRBJ1-5,TRBD1
CSGADRSSYNEQFF,TGCAGTGGGGCCGATAGGAGCTCCTACAATGAGCAGTTCTTC,NA,TRBV20-1,TRBJ2-1,NA
CASSLGYGIREQSMHEQFF,TGTGCCAGCAGCTTGGGGTATGGTATCCGGGAGCAGAGTATGCATGAGCAGTTCTTC,NA,TRBV5-4,TRBJ2-1,NA
CATSIGTTSGNTIYF,TGTGCCACCAGCATCGGGACGACCTCTGGAAACACCATATATTTT,NA,TRBV15,TRBJ1-3,NA
CASSVGTSNTGELFF,TGTGCCAGCAGCGTGGGGACTAGCAACACCGGGGAGCTGTTTTTT,NA,TRBV9,TRBJ2-2,TRBD2
CASSVGGEQYF,TGTGCCAGTAGTGTAGGGGGCGAGCAGTACTTC,few,TRBV19,TRBJ2-7,NA
CASSQTGTGDEQYF,TGCGCCAGCAGCCAGACCGGGACAGGGGACGAGCAGTACTTC,NA,TRBV4-1,TRBJ2-7,TRBD1
CASSLSGPGFGNTIYF,TGCGCCAGCAGCTTGAGTGGGCCGGGTTTCGGAAACACCATATATTTT,NA,TRBV5-1,TRBJ1-3,NA
CASSPEAGRSQFF,TGTGCCAGCAGTCCTGAGGCGGGGCGGTCGCAGTTCTTC,NA,TRBV2,TRBJ2-1,NA
CASSANFRRERAGVTEAFF,TGTGCCAGCAGCGCAAATTTTCGCCGAGAGAGGGCAGGTGTCACTGAAGCTTTCTTT,NA,TRBV9,TRBJ1-1,NA
CASSPVPETQYF,TGCGCCAGCAGCCCGGTTCCAGAGACCCAGTACTTC,NA,TRBV5-1,TRBJ2-5,NA
CATLDGVNTEAFF,TGTGCCACTTTAGACGGAGTGAACACTGAAGCTTTCTTT,once,TRBV25-1,TRBJ1-1,NA
CASSVVSRGTEAFF,TGTGCCAGCAGCGTAGTGTCCAGGGGAACTGAAGCTTTCTTT,NA,TRBV9,TRBJ1-1,NA
CASSQGGSGQPQHF,TGTGCCAGCAGCCAAGGAGGCTCAGGCCAGCCCCAGCATTTT,NA,TRBV14,TRBJ1-5,NA
CAWNLVQNEKLFF,TGTGCCTGGAACCTCGTCCAGAATGAAAAACTGTTTTTT,NA,TRBV30,TRBJ1-4,NA
CASSLIGAAIYEQYF,TGTGCCAGCAGCTTGATAGGGGCTGCAATCTACGAGCAGTACTTC,NA,TRBV5-5,TRBJ2-7,NA
CASSSTGVMETQYF,TGTGCCAGTAGTTCGACAGGGGTCATGGAGACCCAGTACTTC,NA,TRBV19,TRBJ2-5,TRBD1
CSVVSRSYGYTF,TGCAGCGTTGTATCCAGGAGTTATGGCTACACCTTC,NA,TRBV29-1,TRBJ1-2,NA
CASSFNGRLLTDTQYF,TGTGCCAGCAGTTTCAACGGGAGGCTCTTGACAGATACGCAGTATTTT,NA,TRBV28,TRBJ2-3,TRBD2